These 28 T cell receptor beta chains were sequenced from one sample in a study of graft-versus-host responses after intestinal transplantation. Their specific antigens are unknown. Measured with immunoSEQ multiplex PCR; TCRdb has only the in-frame clones, and not every one. The sample has approximately 80,000 clones, about 88% seen once. The sequencing used unstimulated CD4+ T cells sorted from spleen or lymph node cells, collected before intestinal transplant. The source is a human donor who received an intestinal transplant.

The J gene is TRBJ2-1, the V gene TRBV29-1; D is possibly TRBD2 (6 bases). Looked up from germline, CDR1 is SQVTM and CDR2 is ANQGSEA. The CDR3 is made up of 15 amino acids. V lost 6 bases, J lost 3 bases, and 18 bases lay in between. The CDR3 reads CSVRAEGRHYNEQFF. CDR3 sequence (DNA): TGCAGCGTCCGCGCGGAGGGTAGGCACTACAATGAGCAGTTCTTC.

The V and J genes are TRBV29-1 and TRBJ1-2, with TRBD1 as a possible D gene (5 bases). The CDR3 contains 13 residues. Per germline, CDR1 SQVTM and CDR2 ANQGSEA. Between the trimmed V and J ends, which lost 3 bases and 4 bases, there was a span of 12 bases. The CDR3, as DNA: TGCAGCGTTGAGTCAGGGTATGGCTATGGCTACACCTTC. Translation: CSVESGYGYGYTF.

The rearrangement links TRBV10-2 to TRBJ1-2, with unresolved D. V lost 3 bases, J lost 4 bases, and 6 bases lay in between. The CDR3 is 12 amino acids. Germline CDR1 is WSHSY and CDR2 is SAAADI. CDR3 bases: TGCGCCAGCAGTGAACTCCTCTATGGCTACACCTTC. This translates into CASSELLYGYTF.

The chain links TRBV2 to TRBJ1-4, with TRBD1 matching 10 bases. V trimming: 8 bases; J trimming: 8 bases; junction bases outside the gene matches: 8. CDR1 is SNHLY, CDR2 FYNNEI, per germline. This CDR3 has 14 residues. CDR3 nucleotides: TGTGCCAGCTTCGCACGGGGACAGGGGGAAAAACTGTTTTTT. It encodes CASFARGQGEKLFF. Based on the CDR3 plus reference TRBV2 and TRBJ1-4, the full variable domain is EPEVTQTPSHQVTQMGQEVILRCVPISNHLYFYWYRQILGQKVEFLVSFYNNEISEKSEIFDDQFSVERPDGSNFTLKIRSTKLEDSAMYFCASFARGQGEKLFFGSGTQLSVL.

The V and J genes are TRBV6-1 and TRBJ2-5, with 7 bases fitting TRBD1. Germline V gene lookup returns CDR1 MNHNS and CDR2 SASEGT. After removal of 10 bases from V and 4 bases from J, the junction contained 9 bases not matched to a gene. The length of the CDR3 is 13 residues. The CDR3 DNA sequence: TGTGCCATGTCACAGGGGCACGTAGAGACCCAGTACTTC. Protein product: CAMSQGHVETQYF.

The chain is built from TRBV10-2 and TRBJ1-1; D is perhaps TRBD1 (5 bases). Between the trimmed V and J ends, which lost 8 bases and 3 bases, there was a span of 13 bases. The germline CDR1 and CDR2 sequences are WSHSY and SAAADI. CDR3 size: 13 residues. The CDR3 nucleotides are TGCGCCAGCTCCTCAGGGTGGGACACTGAAGCTTTCTTT. This sequence encodes CASSSGWDTEAFF.

The genes are TRBV28 and TRBJ1-1; D possibly corresponds to TRBD1 (5 bases). CDR3 length equals 14 residues. V was pared by 2 bases and J by 1 base, with 8 bases between. Germline loops: CDR1 MDHEN, CDR2 SYDVKM. In DNA, the CDR3 is TGTGCCAGCAGTTTACTTGGACAGAACACTGAAGCTTTCTTT. The encoded protein is CASSLLGQNTEAFF.

The V gene is TRBV7-6, the J gene TRBJ2-3; tentative D call: TRBD1 (6 bases). CDR3 length: 14 amino acids. Trimming took off 5 bases at V and 5 bases at J, with 14 bases between the two ends. Germline V gene data show CDR1 as SGHVS and CDR2 as FNYEAQ. The CDR3 coding sequence is TGTGCCAGCAGCCTCGGACAGTCAAGAGATACGCAGTATTTT. As protein: CASSLGQSRDTQYF.

The CDR3 protein is CASSIDSYEQYF. CDR3 nucleotides: TGTGCCAGCAGTATCGACAGCTACGAGCAGTACTTC. This rearrangement joins TRBV6-5 to TRBJ2-7; weak D call: TRBD1 (5 bases). The ends were cut back, 5 bases at V and 3 bases at J, with 8 bases in the middle. Looked up from germline, CDR1 is MNHEY and CDR2 is SVGAGI. The length of the CDR3 is 12 residues.

The chain has TRBV5-1 and TRBJ1-1; TRBD1 might be the D (6 bases). The V gene lost 0 bases and the J gene lost 3 bases, with 12 bases spanning the gap. CDR3 length: 15 residues. Germline lookup yields CDR1 SGHRS and CDR2 YFSETQ. The CDR3: CASSLGAGADTEAFF. CDR3 coding DNA: TGCGCCAGCAGCTTGGGCGCAGGGGCGGACACTGAAGCTTTCTTT.

The chain combines TRBV28 with TRBJ2-7; D gene uncertain. Germline V lookup: CDR1 MDHEN, CDR2 SYDVKM. This CDR3 region has 14 residues. The germline V and J ends were trimmed by 6 bases and 2 bases, with 14 bases remaining between them. The CDR3 nucleotides read TGTGCCAGCAGCACACCCATTTACCCCTACGAGCAGTACTTC. The encoded protein is CASSTPIYPYEQYF.

The chain has TRBV5-8 and TRBJ2-7, with D perhaps matching TRBD1 (5 bases). Per the germline V gene, CDR1 is SGHTS and CDR2 is YDEGEE. With 2 bases removed from V and 1 base from J, the gap between germline ends came to 16 bases. The CDR3 loop spans 16 amino acids. Written as DNA, the CDR3 is TGTGCCAGCAGCTTCTGGGGCAGGACCAGATCCTACGAGCAGTACTTC. Translation: CASSFWGRTRSYEQYF.

This clone was detected once. The rearrangement uses TRBV30 and TRBJ2-3; D is perhaps TRBD2 (6 bases). There are 14 residues in the CDR3. CDR1 and CDR2 (germline): GTSNPN, SVGIG (reference sequence). Trimming stripped 1 base from V and 2 bases from J, with 10 bases between. CDR3 sequence reads: CAWSELAFTDTQYF. CDR3 bases: TGTGCCTGGAGTGAACTAGCTTTCACAGATACGCAGTATTTT.

Worth noting for this clone: The same CDR3 can be traced to other DNA sequences in this sample. V usage is TRBV28 and J usage is TRBJ1-1; tentatively, D is TRBD1 (5 bases). V was pared by 2 bases and J by 4 bases, with 5 bases between. Looked up from germline, CDR1 is MDHEN and CDR2 is SYDVKM. CDR3 length: 12 residues. CDR3 in amino acids: CASSLQGTEAFF. The DNA for the CDR3 is TGTGCCAGCAGTTTACAGGGCACTGAAGCTTTCTTT.

The gene calls are TRBV28 and TRBJ1-5; 7 bases match TRBD1. Germline CDR1 reads MDHEN; CDR2 reads SYDVKM. Losses at the gene ends were 4 bases for V and 0 bases for J; bases not matched to a gene: 3. The CDR3 consists of 15 residues. DNA of the CDR3: TGTGCCAGCAGTTGGCAGGGGGTTAGCAATCAGCCCCAGCATTTT. This encodes CASSWQGVSNQPQHF.

For the CDR3, the DNA is TGTGCCAGCAGTGAATGGACAGGGTCTGGAGGCTACACCTTC. Protein sequence: CASSEWTGSGGYTF. The chain carries TRBV6-1 and TRBJ1-2; 8 nucleotides line up with TRBD1. Losses at the gene ends were 2 bases for V and 8 bases for J; bases not matched to a gene: 7. The CDR3 has 14 amino acids. The germline V gene has CDR1 MNHNS and CDR2 SASEGT.

The rearrangement uses TRBV5-1 and TRBJ2-2; D gene uncertain. V lost 3 bases, J lost 1 base, and 10 bases lay in between. Per germline, CDR1 SGHRS and CDR2 YFSETQ. The CDR3 extends over 15 amino acids. Here the CDR3 DNA reads TGCGCCAGCAGCTCCACTGCTGGGAACACCGGGGAGCTGTTTTTT. This sequence encodes CASSSTAGNTGELFF.

This clone has more than one count but fewer than ten. The V gene is TRBV5-1, the J gene TRBJ2-3, with 8 bases lining up with TRBD2. V lost 4 bases to trimming and J lost 4 bases; unmatched junction nucleotides: 11. The CDR3 runs 16 residues. Per germline, CDR1 SGHRS and CDR2 YFSETQ. CDR3 region: CASSLIRAGVSDTQYF. The CDR3 DNA sequence: TGCGCCAGCAGCCTAATAAGAGCGGGAGTCTCAGATACGCAGTATTTT.

This chain connects TRBV30 to TRBJ2-1, with 9 bases lining up with TRBD1. CDR3 length: 16 residues. The V gene's germline CDR1 is GTSNPN and CDR2 SVGIG (reference sequence). V was pared by 0 bases and J by 3 bases, with 6 bases of the junction left unmatched. The CDR3 DNA reads as TGTGCCTGGAGTGTACAGGGGGCTGACGTCTACAATGAGCAGTTCTTC. It translates to CAWSVQGADVYNEQFF.

The V call is TRBV5-5, the J call TRBJ1-1; 8 positions match TRBD1. Germline-derived CDR1 and CDR2 are SGHKS and YYEKEE (reference sequence). The CDR3 length is 17 residues. V shed 6 bases, J shed 1 base, and the junction held 14 bases outside the gene matches. In DNA form, the CDR3 reads TGTGCCAGCACCGCAAGACAGGGGATGATCCAGAACACTGAAGCTTTCTTT. This translates into CASTARQGMIQNTEAFF.

The chain carries TRBV28 and TRBJ2-5, with TRBD2 identical over 10 bases. V lost 2 bases and J lost 6; bases outside the gene matches: 9. This CDR3 is built from 16 residues. Looked up from germline, CDR1 is MDHEN and CDR2 is SYDVKM. Here the CDR3 DNA reads TGTGCCAGCAGTTTACTAGCGGGAGAGTCTACAAAGACCCAGTACTTC. It codes for CASSLLAGESTKTQYF.

The CDR3 region is CAISRTGGGETQYF. CDR3 coding DNA: TGTGCCATCAGCCGGACAGGGGGCGGAGAGACCCAGTACTTC. The chain employs TRBV10-3 and TRBJ2-5, with 11 nucleotides matching TRBD1. The CDR3 runs 14 residues. J was trimmed by 4 bases and V by 6 bases; bases with no gene match: 4. Germline CDR1 and CDR2: ENHRY and SYGVKD.

In DNA form, the CDR3 reads TGTGCCAGCAGTTTCCTTCCCCTCAGGGGCTGGGGGAACGAGCAGTACTTC. As protein: CASSFLPLRGWGNEQYF. The V gene is TRBV27, the J gene TRBJ2-7, with D tentatively TRBD1 (6 bases). The V and J ends lost 3 bases and 5 bases respectively, with 23 bases between them. Germline-derived CDR1 and CDR2 are MNHEY and SMNVEV (reference sequence). The CDR3 extends over 17 amino acids.

The chain uses TRBV6-6 and TRBJ1-2, with 9 positions matching TRBD1. V was pared by 11 bases and J by 4 bases, with 5 bases of the junction left unmatched. This CDR3 region has 12 residues. CDR1 and CDR2 (germline): MNHNY, SVGAGI (reference sequence). CDR3 sequence: CAAEQGAYGYTF. CDR3 in DNA: TGTGCCGCGGAACAGGGGGCCTATGGCTACACCTTC.

V and J are TRBV5-4 and TRBJ1-1, with D tentatively TRBD1 (5 bases). CDR3 length: 15 amino acids. V lost 3 bases to trimming and J lost 4 bases, with 16 bases between them. CDR1 and CDR2 (germline): SGHNT, YYREEE (reference sequence). CDR3 sequence reads: CASSSQLGLGTEAFF. CDR3 sequence (DNA): TGTGCCAGCAGCTCCCAGTTGGGGCTTGGCACTGAAGCTTTCTTT.

This clone is a singleton in its sample. This chain links TRBV18 with TRBJ1-1; D gene unclear. V lost 1 base and J lost 1, with 4 bases in between. Per germline, CDR1 KGHSH and CDR2 LQKENI. The CDR3 covers 13 residues. DNA of the CDR3: TGTGCCAGCTCACCACTCGGGAACACTGAAGCTTTCTTT. Amino acids: CASSPLGNTEAFF.

The rearrangement joins TRBV21-1 to TRBJ1-4. TRBV21-1 is listed as a pseudogene. CDR3 length: 14 amino acids. As DNA, the CDR3 is TGTGCCAGCAGCACCCCAAGGGAGGGTGAAAAACTGTTTTTT. Translated, it gives CASSTPREGEKLFF.

The chain recombines TRBV28 with TRBJ2-7; D perhaps matches TRBD2 (5 bases). The CDR3 totals 15 residues. The V gene's germline CDR1 is MDHEN and CDR2 SYDVKM. With 2 bases removed from V and 0 bases from J, the gap between germline ends came to 11 bases. The CDR3 nucleotides are TGTGCCAGCAGTTTACGCGACTACGACTCCTACGAGCAGTACTTC. Protein: CASSLRDYDSYEQYF.